This T cell receptor (beta chain) was recorded in a study of T-cell memory formation after mild COVID-19. TCRdb independently ran MiXCR on the 5' RACE reads; one entry per CDR3 protein. In the table there are 560,000 or so distinct CDR3 sequences, roughly 17% of which are singletons. After removal of 2 bases from V and 2 bases from J, the junction contained 16 bases not matched to a gene. Germline V CDR1 and CDR2: SGHRS, YFSETQ. This CDR3 has 19 amino acids. Source material: PBMCs or a T cell subset sorted from them (not recorded which). The clonotype comes from an adult woman who had mild COVID-19 (a few samples of this study predate the infection). Cell type and time point are not known. The rearrangement uses TRBV5-1 and TRBJ2-3; the match to TRBD2 covers 8 bases. The CDR3, as DNA: TGCGCCAGCAGCTTCCCCAGAGCGGGGGCCGTATTGGACACAGATACGCAGTATTTT. Protein sequence: CASSFPRAGAVLDTDTQYF.